This TCR beta chain was documented in a study of cytomegalovirus exposure and HLA in healthy donors. Study-wide results and limits: There were reportedly fewer N-insertions in an Asian-associated ancestry cluster than the roughly 610-donor mean, in a later analysis.

The CDR3 sequence is 12 residues long. Germline CDR1 and CDR2: MNHNS and SASEGT. Trimming shortened V by 8 bases and J by 1 base, and 8 bases separated the two germline ends. Vbeta (60) and Jbeta (13) primers were used in the PCR. Using immunoSEQ multiplex PCR, the repertoire was profiled, and TCRdb retains in-frame clones only, with some absent. The sample holds some 200,000 clones, 70% to 80% seen once. As regards this clone: Its specificity is not known.

The sequenced material came from PBMCs. The chain has TRBV6-1 and TRBJ1-1; D is perhaps TRBD1 (5 bases). This TCR was sampled from a male donor in good health and CMV-seropositive. CDR3 sequence (DNA): TGTGCCAGCTTAGGGGAGAACACTGAAGCTTTCTTT. This encodes CASLGENTEAFF.